This TCR beta chain was observed in a study of metastatic and nonmetastatic thyroid tumors. In the study overall: Samples came from malignant and benign thyroid patients, and repertoires were compared across blood and tumor or nodule tissue.

For this clone: Its antigen is as yet unknown.

Broader study findings: Across blood and tumor, TCR beta diversity in malignant thyroid tumors was reportedly significantly higher than in benign nodules.

Germline CDR1 reads SGHTA; CDR2 reads FQGTGA. The CDR3 runs to 17 residues. The germline V and J ends were trimmed by 5 bases and 2 bases, with 20 bases remaining between them. Each patient came to thyroid surgery without any prior treatment (of any kind). From the PCR reads, TCRdb re-called clones with MiXCR. The sample contains more than 70,000 clones, approximately 9% of which appear only once. Sequenced material: blood. The sequence came from a female donor with papillary thyroid cancer or a benign thyroid nodule (not recorded which). Some clones in this sample may be carry-over from other donors' samples. The chain is built from TRBV7-3 and TRBJ2-3; no reliable D call. This CDR3 reads CASSLIPVASSTDTQYF. Written as DNA, the CDR3 is TGTGCCAGCAGCCTCATCCCCGTGGCTTCTTCCACAGATACGCAGTATTTT.